This T cell receptor beta chain was obtained from a study of shared clonotypes between healthy human individuals. CDR3 length: 15 residues. The germline V and J ends were trimmed by 4 bases and 0 bases, with 13 bases remaining between them. Germline V gene sequence: CDR1 SGDLS, CDR2 YYNGEE. This clone has just a few counts. This table comes from immunoSEQ multiplex PCR, and its TCRdb copy is limited to in-frame clones, with some not included. The sample holds 2 million to 3 million clones; over 85% are singletons and the top ten take 0.13% to 0.15%. This TCR was recovered from a young man in good health. The V and J genes are TRBV9 and TRBJ1-1; D may be TRBD1 (5 bases). The specimen sequenced was naive CD4+ T cells sorted from blood. Specified subset: CD45RA+ positively selected. This chain's CDR3 is CASSSGKGMNTEAFF. The CDR3 DNA follows: TGTGCCAGCAGCTCCGGGAAGGGGATGAACACTGAAGCTTTCTTT.